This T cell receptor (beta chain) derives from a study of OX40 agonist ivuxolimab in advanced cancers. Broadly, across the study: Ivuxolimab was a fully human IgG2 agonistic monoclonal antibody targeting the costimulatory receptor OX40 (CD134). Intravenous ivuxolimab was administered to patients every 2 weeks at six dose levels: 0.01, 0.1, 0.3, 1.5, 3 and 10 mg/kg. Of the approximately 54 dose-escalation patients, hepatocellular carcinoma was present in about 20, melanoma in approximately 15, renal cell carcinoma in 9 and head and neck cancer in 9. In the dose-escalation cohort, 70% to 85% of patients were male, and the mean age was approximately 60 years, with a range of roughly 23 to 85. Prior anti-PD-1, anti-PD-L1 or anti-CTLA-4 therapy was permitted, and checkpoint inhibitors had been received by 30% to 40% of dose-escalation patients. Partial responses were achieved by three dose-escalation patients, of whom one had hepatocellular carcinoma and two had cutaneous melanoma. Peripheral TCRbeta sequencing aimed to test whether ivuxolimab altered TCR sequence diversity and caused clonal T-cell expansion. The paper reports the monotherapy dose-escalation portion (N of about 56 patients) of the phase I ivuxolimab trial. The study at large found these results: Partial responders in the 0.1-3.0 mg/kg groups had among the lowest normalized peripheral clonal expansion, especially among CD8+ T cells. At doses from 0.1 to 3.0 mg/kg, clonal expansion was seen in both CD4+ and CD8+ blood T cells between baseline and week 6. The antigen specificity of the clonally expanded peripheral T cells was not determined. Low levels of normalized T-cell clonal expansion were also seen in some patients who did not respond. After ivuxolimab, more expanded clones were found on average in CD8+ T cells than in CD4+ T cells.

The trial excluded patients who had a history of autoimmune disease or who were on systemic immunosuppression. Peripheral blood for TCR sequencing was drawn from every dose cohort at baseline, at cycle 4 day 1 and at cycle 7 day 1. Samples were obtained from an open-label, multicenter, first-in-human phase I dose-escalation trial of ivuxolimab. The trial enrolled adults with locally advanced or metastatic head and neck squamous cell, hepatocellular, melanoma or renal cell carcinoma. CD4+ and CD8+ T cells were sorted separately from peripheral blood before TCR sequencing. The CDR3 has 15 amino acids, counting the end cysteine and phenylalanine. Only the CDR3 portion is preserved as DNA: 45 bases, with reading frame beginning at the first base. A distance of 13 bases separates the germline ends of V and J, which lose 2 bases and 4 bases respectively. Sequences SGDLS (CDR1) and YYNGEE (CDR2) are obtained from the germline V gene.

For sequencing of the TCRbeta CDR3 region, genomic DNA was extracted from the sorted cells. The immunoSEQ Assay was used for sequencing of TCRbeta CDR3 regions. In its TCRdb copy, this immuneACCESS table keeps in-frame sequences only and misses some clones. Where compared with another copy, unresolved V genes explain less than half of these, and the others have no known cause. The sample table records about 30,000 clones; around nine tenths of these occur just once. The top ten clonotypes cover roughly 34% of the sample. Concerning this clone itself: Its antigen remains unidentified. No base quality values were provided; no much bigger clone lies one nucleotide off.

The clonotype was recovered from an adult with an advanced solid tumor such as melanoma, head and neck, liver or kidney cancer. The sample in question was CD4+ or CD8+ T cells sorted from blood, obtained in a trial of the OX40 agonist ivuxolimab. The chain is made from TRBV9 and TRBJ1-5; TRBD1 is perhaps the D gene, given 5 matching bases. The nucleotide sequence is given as TGTGCCAGCAGCGTTAGTTTGGGGGAAAATCAGCCCCAGCATTTT. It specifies CASSVSLGENQPQHF.